Sequencing of this T cell receptor (beta chain) was carried out in a study of OX40 agonist ivuxolimab in advanced cancers. The CDR3 contains 15 residues. V gave up 8 bases and J gave up 5 bases, with 19 bases separating them. Germline V CDR1 and CDR2: SSHAT, FNYEAQ (reference sequence). Data came from immunoSEQ multiplex PCR; TCRdb stores just in-frame clones and leaves some out. The table lists roughly 86,000 clones, approximately 86% of them singletons. With respect to this clone: Its antigen is unknown.

Overall study results and limits: Those patients achieving a partial response at 0.1-3.0 mg/kg showed among the lowest clonal expansion.

The material sequenced was CD4+ or CD8+ T cells sorted from blood, taken in a trial of the OX40 agonist ivuxolimab. The gene calls are TRBV7-7 and TRBJ1-5; possible D gene TRBD1, 5 bases. The source is an adult with an advanced solid tumor such as melanoma, head and neck, liver or kidney cancer. The CDR3 region is CASVSGGALHQPQHF. The DNA of the CDR3 is TGTGCCAGCGTCTCGGGCGGGGCGCTTCATCAGCCCCAGCATTTT.